This TCR beta chain appears in the sequencing data of a study of T cells expressing NK-cell markers. Study summary: Eight donors were sequenced, seven testing HCMV-seropositive and one testing seronegative. General study points: The same clonotypes also predominated in the CD3+CD56-NKG2C+ fraction of a few donors.

This CDR3 has 14 amino acids. Germline CDR1 reads MNHEY; CDR2 reads SMNVEV (reference sequence). In generating TCR beta cDNA, 5'RACE template switching with UMIs was used. TCRdb reprocessed the 5' RACE reads, keeping one entry per CDR3 protein, no DNA. Recorded for this sample: some 460,000 distinct CDR3 sequences. On this clonotype: Antigen: not known.

The receptor was derived from a woman in her 50s in good health. The source material was blood T cells: a sorted CD56 or NKG2C T cell subset, CD4+ or CD8+ T cells, or bulk PBMC T cells (not recorded which). The chain uses TRBV27 and TRBJ1-5. CDR3: CASSLGAWDQPQHF.